Sequencing of this T cell receptor (beta chain) was carried out in a study of cytomegalovirus exposure and HLA in healthy donors. Use of 60 Vbeta and 13 Jbeta primers characterized the PCR. Clones were read by immunoSEQ multiplex PCR, and TCRdb kept only the in-frame ones, dropping some. In the table there are about 120,000 clones, 80% of which are singletons. Findings of the study overall: Later analysis found that TCR beta chains associated with HLA were more clonally expanded than other, equally common chains. The authors listed some 150 TCR beta chains as cytomegalovirus-associated. An Asian-associated ancestry cluster reportedly showed fewer N-insertions than the approximately 700-donor mean in a later analysis. In an earlier analysis, about 87% or about 30%: the productive usage of most TCR beta V segments.

In regard to this clone: The antigen is undetermined.

The CDR3 length is 13 residues. Trimming took off 8 bases at V and 0 bases at J, with 8 bases between the two ends. Per germline, CDR1 MNHNS and CDR2 SASEGT. The sequence derives from a man aged 25-45 years in good health and CMV-seronegative. This chain links TRBV6-1 with TRBJ2-1; D possibly corresponds to TRBD2 (6 bases). Sequenced material: PBMCs. DNA for the CDR3: TGTGCCAGCGTGGGAGGCTCCTACAATGAGCAGTTCTTC. Protein sequence: CASVGGSYNEQFF.